This record concerns one T cell receptor (beta chain) sequence. The target antigen is unknown. This sample is part of a study of Ad26.COV2.S vaccination and SARS-CoV-2 variants. The V gene's germline CDR1 is SNHLY and CDR2 FYNNEI. The ends were cut back, 6 bases at V and 1 base at J, with 12 bases in the middle. This CDR3 has 14 amino acids. Whole-study findings and limits: People who got the vaccine or the placebo had similar non-spike TCR breadth. Substantial breadth was reported for post-vaccination spike-specific CD8+ and CD4+ T cells. Total responses of T cells may have been underestimated by the analyses of TCR breadth and depth.

Documented treatment: some 20 received Ad26.COV2.S at low or high dose, single or two shots; 5 received placebo; per-sample allocation not given. Following the first vaccine or placebo injection, samples were taken on day 63. An adult donor aged 18-55 years was enrolled in Boston. Some clones are missing from TCRdb's copy, which holds only in-frame ones; the method was immunoSEQ multiplex PCR. The top ten clones hold approximately 5% of a sample with about 330,000 clones, 85% to 90% of them seen once. The V and J genes are TRBV2 and TRBJ2-5; D tentatively fits TRBD1 or TRBD2 (5 bases each). The sample was peripheral blood, taken in a trial of Ad26.COV2.S vaccine versus placebo. This clonotype was sampled from a person between 18 and 65 years old who received the Ad26.COV2.S COVID-19 vaccine or a placebo. The CDR3 region has the DNA TGTGCCAGCAGGAAGGGACGGTCCCAAGAGACCCAGTACTTC. It yields the protein CASRKGRSQETQYF.